The rows below give T cell receptor beta chains drawn from one sample of a study of OX40 agonist ivuxolimab in advanced cancers. Here immunoSEQ multiplex PCR was the method, and the copy in TCRdb shows in-frame clones only, minus some. The repertoire holds some 32,000 clones, with more than 70% as singletons. The sequencing used CD4+ or CD8+ T cells sorted from blood, collected in a trial of the OX40 agonist ivuxolimab. The receptors shown here come from an adult with an advanced solid tumor such as melanoma, head and neck, liver or kidney cancer. The CDR3 runs from the conserved cysteine through the conserved F or W. The order of the fields is V gene, J gene, clone size, D gene, CDR3 protein, CDR3 DNA. D genes are given only for firm matches. Rows give clone size only sometimes, using once, few, many, or a class for an expanded clone.

V gene: TRBV27; J gene: TRBJ1-5; clone size: -; D gene: -; CDR3 protein: CASSQRGEHQPQHF; CDR3 DNA: TGTGCCAGCAGTCAGCGCGGGGAGCATCAGCCCCAGCATTTT
V gene: TRBV15; J gene: TRBJ2-1; clone size: -; D gene: TRBD2; CDR3 protein: CATSRAGTSVYNEQFF; CDR3 DNA: TGTGCCACCAGCAGAGCCGGGACTAGCGTGTACAATGAGCAGTTCTTC
V gene: TRBV10-3; J gene: TRBJ2-2; clone size: once; D gene: -; CDR3 protein: CAISVEERDTGELFF; CDR3 DNA: TGTGCCATCAGTGTGGAAGAACGGGACACCGGGGAGCTGTTTTTT
V gene: TRBV27; J gene: TRBJ1-1; clone size: -; D gene: -; CDR3 protein: CASKSGGSRTEAFF; CDR3 DNA: TGTGCCAGCAAGTCGGGGGGGTCGAGGACTGAAGCTTTCTTT
V gene: TRBV29-1; J gene: TRBJ2-7; clone size: -; D gene: -; CDR3 protein: CSDPGTESSYEQYF; CDR3 DNA: TGCAGCGACCCCGGGACTGAAAGCTCCTACGAGCAGTACTTC
V gene: TRBV11-1; J gene: TRBJ2-7; clone size: -; D gene: TRBD1; CDR3 protein: CASSLQGASYEQYF; CDR3 DNA: TGTGCCAGCAGCTTACAGGGGGCGTCCTACGAGCAGTACTTC
V gene: TRBV28; J gene: TRBJ2-3; clone size: -; D gene: TRBD2; CDR3 protein: CASSLPPAGGPVDTQYF; CDR3 DNA: TGTGCCAGCAGTTTACCCCCTGCGGGAGGGCCCGTGGATACGCAGTATTTT
V gene: TRBV7-9; J gene: TRBJ1-4; clone size: -; D gene: -; CDR3 protein: CASSLGVTLNEKLFF; CDR3 DNA: TGTGCCAGCAGCTTAGGGGTTACCCTTAATGAAAAACTGTTTTTT
V gene: TRBV14; J gene: TRBJ2-3; clone size: -; D gene: -; CDR3 protein: CASSLAPRDTQYF; CDR3 DNA: TGTGCCAGCAGCCTAGCCCCCAGGGATACGCAGTATTTT
V gene: TRBV7-6; J gene: TRBJ2-1; clone size: -; D gene: -; CDR3 protein: CASSLAELSSYNEQFF; CDR3 DNA: TGTGCCAGCAGCTTAGCGGAGTTGTCCTCCTACAATGAGCAGTTCTTC
V gene: TRBV27; J gene: TRBJ2-7; clone size: -; D gene: -; CDR3 protein: CASSLSTGYEQYF; CDR3 DNA: TGTGCCAGCAGTTTAAGTACAGGCTACGAGCAGTACTTC
V gene: TRBV10-3; J gene: TRBJ1-5; clone size: many; D gene: TRBD1; CDR3 protein: CAISAGDRGNNQPQHF; CDR3 DNA: TGTGCCATCAGTGCTGGCGACAGGGGGAACAATCAGCCCCAGCATTTT
V gene: TRBV6-5; J gene: TRBJ2-5; clone size: -; D gene: TRBD1; CDR3 protein: CASSYSLDREETQYF; CDR3 DNA: TGTGCCAGCAGTTACTCGTTGGACAGGGAGGAGACCCAGTACTTC
V gene: TRBV4-1; J gene: TRBJ1-5; clone size: -; D gene: -; CDR3 protein: CASGEGTRQPQHF; CDR3 DNA: TGCGCCTCAGGGGAGGGGACGCGCCAGCCCCAGCATTTT